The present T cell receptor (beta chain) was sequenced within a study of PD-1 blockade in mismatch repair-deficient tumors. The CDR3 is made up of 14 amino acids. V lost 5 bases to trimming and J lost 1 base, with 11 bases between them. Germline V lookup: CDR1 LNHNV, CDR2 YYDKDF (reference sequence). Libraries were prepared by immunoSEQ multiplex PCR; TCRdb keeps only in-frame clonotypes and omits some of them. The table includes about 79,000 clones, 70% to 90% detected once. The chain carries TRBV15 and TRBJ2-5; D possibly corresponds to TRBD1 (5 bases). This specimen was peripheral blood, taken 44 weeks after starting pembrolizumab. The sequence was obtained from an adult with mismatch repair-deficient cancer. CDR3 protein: CATSVQGSQETQYF. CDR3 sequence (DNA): TGTGCCACCAGCGTTCAGGGTAGCCAAGAGACCCAGTACTTC.